This record concerns one T cell receptor (beta chain) sequence. The data are from a study of T-cell reconstitution after alpha-beta-depleted transplantation in children. Unique molecular identifiers were built into the TCRbeta library. TCRdb independently ran MiXCR on the PCR reads; one entry per CDR3 protein. The sample holds a few hundred thousand distinct CDR3 sequences; around a tenth are singletons and the top ten take approximately 2.3%. Deletions cut 1 base from V and 6 bases from J, with 14 bases between. The length of the CDR3 is 14 residues. Germline V gene lookup returns CDR1 SGHRS and CDR2 YFSETQ.

This receptor was taken from a human donor who donated a stem cell graft to a child with acute lymphoblastic leukemia. Sequences were derived from PBMCs from the stem cell graft donor, sampled from the stem cell graft. The genes are TRBV5-1 and TRBJ2-7, with a weak D call TRBD1 (8 bases). In DNA form, the CDR3 reads TGCGCCAGCAGCTTGAACAGGGGGGGGTCCGAGCAGTACTTC. It is translated as CASSLNRGGSEQYF. The variable domain in full, with the rest retrieved from reference TRBV5-1 and TRBJ2-7, is KAGVTQTPRYLIKTRGQQVTLSCSPISGHRSVSWYQQTPGQGLQFLFEYFSETQRNKGNFPGRFSGRQFSNSRSEMNVSTLELGDSALYLCASSLNRGGSEQYFGPGTRLTVT.